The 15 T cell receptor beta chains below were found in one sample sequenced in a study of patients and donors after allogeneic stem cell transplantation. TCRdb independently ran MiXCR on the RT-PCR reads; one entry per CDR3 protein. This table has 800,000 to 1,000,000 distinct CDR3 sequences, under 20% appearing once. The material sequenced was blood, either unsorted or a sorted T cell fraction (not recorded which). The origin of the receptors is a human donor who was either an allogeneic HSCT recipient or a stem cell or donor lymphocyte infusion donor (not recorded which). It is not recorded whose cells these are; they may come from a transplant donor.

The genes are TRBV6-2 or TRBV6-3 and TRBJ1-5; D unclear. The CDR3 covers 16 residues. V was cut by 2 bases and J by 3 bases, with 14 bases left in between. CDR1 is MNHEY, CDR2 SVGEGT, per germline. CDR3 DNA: TGTGCCAGCAGTTACCCCCGTGGACTCCTCAATCAGCCCCAGCATTTT. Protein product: CASSYPRGLLNQPQHF.

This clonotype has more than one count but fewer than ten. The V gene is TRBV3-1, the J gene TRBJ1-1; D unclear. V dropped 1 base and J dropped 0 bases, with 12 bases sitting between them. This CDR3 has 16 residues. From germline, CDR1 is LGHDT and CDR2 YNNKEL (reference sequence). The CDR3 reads CASSQGVGSMNTEAFF. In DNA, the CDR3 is TGTGCCAGCAGCCAAGGGGTGGGCAGCATGAACACTGAAGCTTTCTTT.

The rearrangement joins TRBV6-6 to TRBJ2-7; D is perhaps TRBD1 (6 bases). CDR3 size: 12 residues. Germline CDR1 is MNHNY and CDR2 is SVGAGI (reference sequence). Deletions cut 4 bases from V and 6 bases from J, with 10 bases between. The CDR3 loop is CASSSGTLEQYF. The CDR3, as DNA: TGTGCCAGCAGTTCCGGGACACTCGAGCAGTACTTC.

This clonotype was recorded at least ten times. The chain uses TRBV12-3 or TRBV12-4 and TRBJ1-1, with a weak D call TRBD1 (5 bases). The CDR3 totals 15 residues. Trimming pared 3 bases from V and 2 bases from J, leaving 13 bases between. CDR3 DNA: TGTGCCAGCAGTTTTCGTTGGGGACCCAACACTGAAGCTTTCTTT. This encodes CASSFRWGPNTEAFF.

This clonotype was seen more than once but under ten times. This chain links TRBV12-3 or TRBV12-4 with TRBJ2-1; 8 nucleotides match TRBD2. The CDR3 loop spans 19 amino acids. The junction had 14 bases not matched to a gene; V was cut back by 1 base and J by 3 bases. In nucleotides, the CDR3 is TGTGCCAGCAGTTTAGTCGTCTCTGAGCGGGGGCGCTTCTACAATGAGCAGTTCTTC. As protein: CASSLVVSERGRFYNEQFF.

Written as DNA, the CDR3 is TGTGCCACCAGCAGAGGGGCCGACGGGTCCTACGAGCAGTACTTC. Its protein is CATSRGADGSYEQYF. V gene TRBV15 combines with J gene TRBJ2-7, with D hard to call. This CDR3 has 15 residues. CDR1 and CDR2 from the germline V gene are LNHNV and YYDKDF (reference sequence). V was trimmed by 1 base and J by 1 base, leaving 11 bases between them.

This CDR3 is CATSDSIAKNIQYF. The DNA of the CDR3 is TGTGCCACCAGTGATTCTATAGCCAAAAACATTCAGTACTTC. The V call is TRBV24-1, the J call TRBJ2-4, with D unclear. Looked up from germline, CDR1 is KGHDR and CDR2 is SFDVKD. The CDR3 consists of 14 residues. V was clipped by 2 bases and J by 0 bases, with 4 bases between them.

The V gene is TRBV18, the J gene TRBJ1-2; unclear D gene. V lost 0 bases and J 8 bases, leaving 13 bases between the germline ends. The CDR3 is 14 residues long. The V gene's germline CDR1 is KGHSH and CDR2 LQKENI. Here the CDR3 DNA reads TGTGCCAGCTCACCACCGGGGAAAATACGGGGCTACACCTTC. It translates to CASSPPGKIRGYTF.

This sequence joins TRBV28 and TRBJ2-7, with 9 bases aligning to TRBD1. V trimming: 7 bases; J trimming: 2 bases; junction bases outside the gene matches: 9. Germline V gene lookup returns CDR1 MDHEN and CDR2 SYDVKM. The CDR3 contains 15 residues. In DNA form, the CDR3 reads TGTGCCAGCACCCCCTCGGGACAGGGTGCCTACGAGCAGTACTTC. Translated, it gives CASTPSGQGAYEQYF. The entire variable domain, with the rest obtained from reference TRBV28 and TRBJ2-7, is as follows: DVKVTQSSRYLVKRTGEKVFLECVQDMDHENMFWYRQDPGLGLRLIYFSYDVKMKEKGDIPEGYSVSREKKERFSLILESASTNQTSMYLCASTPSGQGAYEQYFGPGTRLTVT.

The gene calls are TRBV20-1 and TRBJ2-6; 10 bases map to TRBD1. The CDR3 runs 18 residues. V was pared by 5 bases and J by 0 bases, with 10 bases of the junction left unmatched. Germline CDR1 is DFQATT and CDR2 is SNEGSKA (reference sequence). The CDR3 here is CSAPRGQGSHSGANVLTF. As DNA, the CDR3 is TGCAGTGCTCCTCGGGGACAGGGGTCCCACTCTGGGGCCAACGTCCTGACTTTC.

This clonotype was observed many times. CDR3 in DNA: TGTGCCAGCAGCTCGTTCTTGGAAACCTACGAGCAGTACTTC. This gives the protein CASSSFLETYEQYF. The genes are TRBV11-2 and TRBJ2-7, with D unclear. Trimming shortened V by 4 bases and J by 2 bases, and 12 bases separated the two germline ends. CDR1 and CDR2 (germline): SGHAT, FQNNGV. This CDR3 has 14 amino acids.

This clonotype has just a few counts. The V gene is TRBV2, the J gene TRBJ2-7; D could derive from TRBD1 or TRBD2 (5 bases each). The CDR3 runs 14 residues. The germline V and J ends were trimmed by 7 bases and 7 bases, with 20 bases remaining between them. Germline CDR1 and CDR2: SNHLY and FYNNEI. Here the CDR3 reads CASITGGQGGEQYF. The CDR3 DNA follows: TGTGCCAGCATAACCGGAGGTCAGGGCGGGGAGCAGTACTTC. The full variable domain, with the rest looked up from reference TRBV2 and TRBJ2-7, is EPEVTQTPSHQVTQMGQEVILRCVPISNHLYFYWYRQILGQKVEFLVSFYNNEISEKSEIFDDQFSVERPDGSNFTLKIRSTKLEDSAMYFCASITGGQGGEQYFGPGTRLTVT.

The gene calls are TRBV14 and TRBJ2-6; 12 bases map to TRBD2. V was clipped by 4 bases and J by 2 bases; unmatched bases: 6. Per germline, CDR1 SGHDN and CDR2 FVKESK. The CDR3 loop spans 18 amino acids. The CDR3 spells CASSPGLAGSPGANVLTF. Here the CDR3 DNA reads TGTGCCAGCAGCCCAGGACTAGCGGGAAGTCCTGGGGCCAACGTCCTGACTTTC.

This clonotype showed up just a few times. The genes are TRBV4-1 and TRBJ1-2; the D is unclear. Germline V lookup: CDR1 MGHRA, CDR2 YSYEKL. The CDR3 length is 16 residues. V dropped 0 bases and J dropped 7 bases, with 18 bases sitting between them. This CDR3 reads CASSQEERERLGGYTF. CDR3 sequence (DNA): TGCGCCAGCAGCCAAGAAGAGCGGGAAAGGTTGGGTGGCTACACCTTC.

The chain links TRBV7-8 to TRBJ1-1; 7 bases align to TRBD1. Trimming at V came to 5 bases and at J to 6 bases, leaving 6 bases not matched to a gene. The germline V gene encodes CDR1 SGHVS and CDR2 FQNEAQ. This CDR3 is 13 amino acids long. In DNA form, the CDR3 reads TGTGCCAGCAGCCCCGACAGGGTTGCTGAAGCTTTCTTT. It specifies CASSPDRVAEAFF.